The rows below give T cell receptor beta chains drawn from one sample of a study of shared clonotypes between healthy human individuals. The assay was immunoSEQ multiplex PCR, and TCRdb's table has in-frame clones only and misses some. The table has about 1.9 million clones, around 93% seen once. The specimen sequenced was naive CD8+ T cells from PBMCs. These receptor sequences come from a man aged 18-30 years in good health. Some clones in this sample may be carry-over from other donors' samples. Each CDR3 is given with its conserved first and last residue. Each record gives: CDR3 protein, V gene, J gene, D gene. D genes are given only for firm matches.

CASSLAGAAAGELFF	TRBV27	TRBJ2-2	TRBD2
CASSLTARDYEQYF	TRBV27	TRBJ2-7	-
CASSLEGSEGETQYF	TRBV13	TRBJ2-5	-
CASRPIPQDRANTEAFF	TRBV27	TRBJ1-1	TRBD1
CASSPGLFVSYGYTF	TRBV27	TRBJ1-2	-
CASSFGTVYEQYF	TRBV27	TRBJ2-7	TRBD1
CASSEGIYYEQYF	TRBV10-1	TRBJ2-7	-
CASSLTTYGPQHF	TRBV5-6	TRBJ1-5	-
CSVQTGDSPYEQYF	TRBV29-1	TRBJ2-7	TRBD1
CASSEGQGETDTQYF	TRBV2	TRBJ2-3	TRBD1
CASSYLRQGAGEQYF	TRBV6-5	TRBJ2-7	TRBD1
CASSFSRGQSSYEQYF	TRBV7-2	TRBJ2-7	-
CASSAGTSGTFTDTQYF	TRBV28	TRBJ2-3	TRBD2
CASSPSGFTYNEQFF	TRBV18	TRBJ2-1	-
CASSQEWREGNEQFF	TRBV4-3	TRBJ2-1	TRBD2
CASSQGTGTYEQYF	TRBV4-2	TRBJ2-7	TRBD1
CASSGPSGSETQYF	TRBV7-9	TRBJ2-5	TRBD2
CASSASLTLTQYF	TRBV7-9	TRBJ2-3	-
CASSLAGAYNEQFF	TRBV27	TRBJ2-1	TRBD2
CASSHLDRGLHEQYF	TRBV5-4	TRBJ2-7	TRBD1
CSVVRGDSYEQYF	TRBV29-1	TRBJ2-7	-
CASSGTLADGKFF	TRBV6-1	TRBJ2-1	TRBD2
CASSLGWDLTYEQYF	TRBV5-8	TRBJ2-7	-
CASSPPGPPGYGYTF	TRBV18	TRBJ1-2	-
CASSFGIAGGTDTQYF	TRBV5-1	TRBJ2-3	TRBD2
CASSFGGAYEAFF	TRBV11-2	TRBJ1-1	-
CASSSGSYEQYF	TRBV11-2	TRBJ2-7	-
CASSSLRDRDTGELFF	TRBV7-9	TRBJ2-2	TRBD1
CASSQGALLAGLSNEQFF	TRBV4-3	TRBJ2-1	TRBD2
CASSYSDKTRPYEQYF	TRBV6-5	TRBJ2-7	-
CASSISAWDEQFF	TRBV19	TRBJ2-1	-
CASSPTNRGRGYGYTF	TRBV2	TRBJ1-2	TRBD1
CASSLLTGGREQYF	TRBV28	TRBJ2-7	TRBD2
CASRRPPTVGYNEQFF	TRBV12-2	TRBJ2-1	-
CASSPLAGVGTEAFF	TRBV7-8	TRBJ1-1	-
CASRPGQATNEKLFF	TRBV19	TRBJ1-4	TRBD1
CASSTWTSGGYEQYF	TRBV6-5	TRBJ2-7	TRBD2
CASSPGTSGGHEQFF	TRBV18	TRBJ2-1	TRBD2
CASSQIPGTGPTGELFF	TRBV14	TRBJ2-2	TRBD1
CATRPPEIGEGTQYF	TRBV6-5	TRBJ2-5	TRBD2
CAWSRAGPGYEQFF	TRBV30	TRBJ2-1	TRBD2
CASSKGPGHRTGELFF	TRBV5-1	TRBJ2-2	-
CASSLRDRYEQYF	TRBV27	TRBJ2-7	-
CSVPLSAEGSTYNEQFF	TRBV29-1	TRBJ2-1	-
CASTGQGGHEQFF	TRBV2	TRBJ2-1	TRBD1
CASSQDRVFPSEAFF	TRBV7-2	TRBJ1-1	TRBD1
CASSVGRSTDTQYF	TRBV9	TRBJ2-3	-
CASSPTGIGTEAFF	TRBV7-2	TRBJ1-1	-
CASSHPPGKLSSYNEQFF	TRBV4-3	TRBJ2-1	-
CASSVQGYNEQFF	TRBV6-1	TRBJ2-1	-
CASSLVPGPNYGYTF	TRBV5-4	TRBJ1-2	-
CASSGGSGLLADTQYF	TRBV7-8	TRBJ2-3	-
CASSPRLRTNYGYTF	TRBV28	TRBJ1-2	-
CSARVTLEQFF	TRBV20-1	TRBJ2-1	-
CASSSKIGEEETQYF	TRBV7-9	TRBJ2-5	-
CASSLFISSEQYF	TRBV5-8	TRBJ2-7	-
CASSQDVWKAGVTGELFF	TRBV14	TRBJ2-2	TRBD2
CASSLRLAGVLDTQYF	TRBV13	TRBJ2-3	TRBD2
CASSPGGPNTEAFF	TRBV7-6	TRBJ1-1	TRBD1
CASSLLAADTQYF	TRBV27	TRBJ2-3	-